The rows below give T cell receptor beta chains drawn from one sample of a study of early stage breast cancer tumors. Clones were read by immunoSEQ multiplex PCR, and TCRdb kept only the in-frame ones, dropping some. This sample has about 6,000 clones, with 78% found just once. The sample was normal breast tissue next to the tumor. Every receptor here comes from a person aged 70 to 85 with breast cancer. Both conserved end residues are part of each CDR3. The D gene is left open where the match is weak. For some rows the clone size is stated as once, few or many, or as a class when expanded; others skip it.

d_call: .; j_call: TRBJ2-2; cdr3_length: 14; clone_size: few; v_call: TRBV7-2; cdr3_aa: CASSLWAETGELFF; cdr3_nt: TGTGCCAGCAGCTTGTGGGCCGAGACCGGGGAGCTGTTTTTT
d_call: TRBD1; j_call: TRBJ2-4; cdr3_length: 16; clone_size: .; v_call: TRBV13; cdr3_aa: CASSSRTGWSKNIQYF; cdr3_nt: TGTGCCAGCAGCTCCCGGACAGGTTGGTCCAAAAACATTCAGTACTTC
d_call: .; j_call: TRBJ1-1; cdr3_length: 13; clone_size: .; v_call: TRBV5-1; cdr3_aa: CASSPGGGTEAFF; cdr3_nt: TGCGCCAGCAGCCCCGGTGGCGGGACTGAAGCTTTCTTT
d_call: .; j_call: TRBJ1-1; cdr3_length: 15; clone_size: .; v_call: TRBV7-8; cdr3_aa: CASSLERGMNTEAFF; cdr3_nt: TGTGCCAGCAGCTTAGAACGGGGGATGAACACTGAAGCTTTCTTT
d_call: TRBD1; j_call: TRBJ2-5; cdr3_length: 15; clone_size: .; v_call: TRBV7-6; cdr3_aa: CASSLQGALIETQYF; cdr3_nt: TGTGCCAGCAGCTTACAGGGGGCGTTGATAGAGACCCAGTACTTC
d_call: .; j_call: TRBJ2-6; cdr3_length: 15; clone_size: .; v_call: TRBV19; cdr3_aa: CASSISLVGANVLTF; cdr3_nt: TGTGCCAGTAGTATATCGCTAGTGGGGGCCAACGTCCTGACTTTC
d_call: TRBD1; j_call: TRBJ2-7; cdr3_length: 16; clone_size: .; v_call: TRBV15; cdr3_aa: CATSRSGQGSSYEQYF; cdr3_nt: TGTGCCACCAGCAGAAGTGGACAGGGGTCTTCCTACGAGCAGTACTTC
d_call: .; j_call: TRBJ1-2; cdr3_length: 14; clone_size: few; v_call: TRBV7-9; cdr3_aa: CASSLAGGGDGYTF; cdr3_nt: TGTGCCAGCAGCCTAGCGGGCGGGGGAGATGGCTACACCTTC
d_call: .; j_call: TRBJ2-1; cdr3_length: 15; clone_size: .; v_call: TRBV11-2; cdr3_aa: CASSLVQGPYNEQFF; cdr3_nt: TGTGCCAGCAGCTTAGTACAGGGTCCCTACAATGAGCAGTTCTTC
d_call: TRBD1; j_call: TRBJ1-4; cdr3_length: 18; clone_size: .; v_call: TRBV7-2; cdr3_aa: CASSLVPTGGGSLGKLFF; cdr3_nt: TGTGCCAGCAGCTTAGTTCCGACAGGGGGCGGTTCTTTGGGAAAACTGTTTTTT
d_call: .; j_call: TRBJ2-5; cdr3_length: 15; clone_size: .; v_call: TRBV7-6; cdr3_aa: CASSLGAESQETQYF; cdr3_nt: TGTGCCAGCAGCTTAGGGGCCGAGAGCCAAGAGACCCAGTACTTC
d_call: TRBD2; j_call: TRBJ2-7; cdr3_length: 15; clone_size: .; v_call: TRBV2; cdr3_aa: CASRGGDSPFYEQYF; cdr3_nt: TGTGCCAGCAGGGGGGGGGACTCCCCTTTCTACGAGCAGTACTTC
d_call: TRBD2; j_call: TRBJ2-3; cdr3_length: 16; clone_size: .; v_call: TRBV4-2; cdr3_aa: CASSPARGGASDTQYF; cdr3_nt: TGTGCCAGCAGCCCAGCCCGCGGGGGGGCCTCAGATACGCAGTATTTT
d_call: TRBD1; j_call: TRBJ1-2; cdr3_length: 14; clone_size: .; v_call: TRBV28; cdr3_aa: CASSSGQFSYGYTF; cdr3_nt: TGTGCCAGCAGTTCGGGACAGTTTAGCTATGGCTACACCTTC
d_call: .; j_call: TRBJ2-7; cdr3_length: 13; clone_size: once; v_call: TRBV7-2; cdr3_aa: CASSFGEEYEQYF; cdr3_nt: TGTGCCAGCAGCTTCGGGGAAGAGTACGAGCAGTACTTC
d_call: .; j_call: TRBJ2-5; cdr3_length: 16; clone_size: .; v_call: TRBV10-3; cdr3_aa: CAISESASPGSETQYF; cdr3_nt: TGTGCCATCAGTGAGTCGGCGAGTCCAGGGTCAGAGACCCAGTACTTC
d_call: .; j_call: TRBJ2-3; cdr3_length: 14; clone_size: .; v_call: TRBV27; cdr3_aa: CASSWQGFTDTQYF; cdr3_nt: TGTGCCAGCAGTTGGCAGGGGTTCACAGATACGCAGTATTTT
d_call: .; j_call: TRBJ2-1; cdr3_length: 14; clone_size: .; v_call: TRBV18; cdr3_aa: CASSGTPGSNEQFF; cdr3_nt: TGTGCCAGCTCAGGGACACCCGGTAGCAATGAGCAGTTCTTC
d_call: TRBD2; j_call: TRBJ2-7; cdr3_length: 16; clone_size: .; v_call: TRBV10-2; cdr3_aa: CASSDPLAGAVYEQYF; cdr3_nt: TGCGCCAGCAGTGACCCTCTAGCGGGGGCGGTCTACGAGCAGTACTTC
d_call: .; j_call: TRBJ1-6; cdr3_length: 15; clone_size: few; v_call: TRBV7-2; cdr3_aa: CASSIRQARDSPLHF; cdr3_nt: TGTGCCAGCAGCATCCGACAGGCCCGAGATTCACCCCTCCACTTT
d_call: .; j_call: TRBJ1-2; cdr3_length: 15; clone_size: .; v_call: TRBV21-1; cdr3_aa: CASSKGTGALGGYTF; cdr3_nt: TGTGCCAGCAGCAAAGGGACAGGGGCATTGGGTGGCTACACCTTC
d_call: TRBD2; j_call: TRBJ2-7; cdr3_length: 14; clone_size: .; v_call: TRBV5-1; cdr3_aa: CASSSPAGGYEQYF; cdr3_nt: TGCGCCAGCAGCTCCCCAGCGGGGGGCTACGAGCAGTACTTC
d_call: TRBD2; j_call: TRBJ2-7; cdr3_length: 16; clone_size: once; v_call: TRBV6-6; cdr3_aa: CASSYDHSGGPYEQYF; cdr3_nt: TGTGCCAGCAGTTACGACCATAGCGGGGGACCTTACGAGCAGTACTTC
d_call: .; j_call: TRBJ1-2; cdr3_length: 13; clone_size: .; v_call: TRBV5-6; cdr3_aa: CASSLAGKDGYTF; cdr3_nt: TGTGCCAGCAGCTTGGCAGGGAAGGATGGCTACACCTTC
d_call: TRBD1; j_call: TRBJ2-3; cdr3_length: 15; clone_size: .; v_call: TRBV7-9; cdr3_aa: CASSARDRGSDTQYF; cdr3_nt: TGTGCCAGCAGCGCCCGGGACAGGGGGTCAGATACGCAGTATTTT
d_call: .; j_call: TRBJ2-3; cdr3_length: 13; clone_size: .; v_call: TRBV9; cdr3_aa: CASSVDSPDTQYF; cdr3_nt: TGTGCCAGCAGCGTCGATAGTCCCGATACGCAGTATTTT
d_call: TRBD1; j_call: TRBJ1-5; cdr3_length: 15; clone_size: .; v_call: TRBV6-4; cdr3_aa: CASRAQGDGNQPQHF; cdr3_nt: TGTGCCAGCAGAGCCCAGGGGGATGGCAATCAGCCCCAGCATTTT
d_call: TRBD2; j_call: TRBJ2-7; cdr3_length: 17; clone_size: .; v_call: TRBV5-1; cdr3_aa: CASSRTSGRLLSYEQYF; cdr3_nt: TGCGCCAGCAGCCGGACTAGCGGGAGGCTCCTCTCCTACGAGCAGTACTTC
d_call: .; j_call: TRBJ2-2; cdr3_length: 14; clone_size: once; v_call: TRBV30; cdr3_aa: CAWKEGASIGELFF; cdr3_nt: TGTGCCTGGAAGGAGGGGGCGAGTATCGGGGAGCTGTTTTTT
d_call: .; j_call: TRBJ2-3; cdr3_length: 16; clone_size: .; v_call: TRBV5-1; cdr3_aa: CASSLGSQGPTDTQYF; cdr3_nt: TGCGCCAGCAGCTTGGGCTCCCAGGGGCCGACAGATACGCAGTATTTT
d_call: TRBD1; j_call: TRBJ1-5; cdr3_length: 15; clone_size: once; v_call: TRBV5-8; cdr3_aa: CASSLGQGYNQPQHF; cdr3_nt: TGTGCCAGCAGCTTGGGACAGGGGTACAATCAGCCCCAGCATTTT
d_call: TRBD2; j_call: TRBJ2-7; cdr3_length: 14; clone_size: .; v_call: TRBV2; cdr3_aa: CASSASGYSYEQYF; cdr3_nt: TGTGCCAGCAGTGCTAGCGGGTACTCCTACGAGCAGTACTTC
d_call: .; j_call: TRBJ2-4; cdr3_length: 17; clone_size: .; v_call: TRBV18; cdr3_aa: CASSQTNPGTAKNIQYF; cdr3_nt: TGTGCCAGCTCCCAGACTAATCCCGGGACTGCCAAAAACATTCAGTACTTC
d_call: .; j_call: TRBJ2-7; cdr3_length: 16; clone_size: .; v_call: TRBV4-2; cdr3_aa: CASSPQEGDSSYEQYF; cdr3_nt: TGTGCCAGCAGCCCACAGGAAGGCGATTCCTCCTACGAGCAGTACTTC
d_call: .; j_call: TRBJ2-7; cdr3_length: 16; clone_size: once; v_call: TRBV7-2; cdr3_aa: CASSLSLGGLLGEQYF; cdr3_nt: TGTGCCAGCAGCTTATCTCTGGGGGGGCTCCTGGGGGAGCAGTACTTC
d_call: TRBD2; j_call: TRBJ2-5; cdr3_length: 15; clone_size: .; v_call: TRBV4-1; cdr3_aa: CASSQASGSQETQYF; cdr3_nt: TGCGCCAGCAGTCAAGCTAGCGGCTCCCAAGAGACCCAGTACTTC
d_call: TRBD2; j_call: TRBJ2-3; cdr3_length: 16; clone_size: .; v_call: TRBV19; cdr3_aa: CASSIGLAGGPDTQYF; cdr3_nt: TGTGCCAGTAGTATTGGACTAGCGGGAGGGCCAGATACGCAGTATTTT
d_call: .; j_call: TRBJ2-5; cdr3_length: 15; clone_size: .; v_call: TRBV9; cdr3_aa: CASSAGLSFQETQYF; cdr3_nt: TGTGCCAGCAGCGCCGGACTGTCATTCCAAGAGACCCAGTACTTC
d_call: TRBD2; j_call: TRBJ2-1; cdr3_length: 16; clone_size: .; v_call: TRBV11-3; cdr3_aa: CASSLGGTSGSNEQFF; cdr3_nt: TGTGCCAGCAGCTTGGGGGGGACTAGCGGGAGCAATGAGCAGTTCTTC
d_call: TRBD2; j_call: TRBJ2-5; cdr3_length: 15; clone_size: once; v_call: TRBV7-2; cdr3_aa: CASSPAPSGEETQYF; cdr3_nt: TGTGCCAGCAGCCCTGCCCCTAGCGGTGAAGAGACCCAGTACTTC
d_call: .; j_call: TRBJ2-7; cdr3_length: 15; clone_size: .; v_call: TRBV11-2; cdr3_aa: CASSLVGSRGYEQYF; cdr3_nt: TGTGCCAGCAGCTTAGTCGGGTCCAGGGGCTACGAGCAGTACTTC
d_call: TRBD2; j_call: TRBJ2-3; cdr3_length: 15; clone_size: .; v_call: TRBV7-2; cdr3_aa: CASSLGPGGQYTQYF; cdr3_nt: TGTGCCAGCAGCTTGGGGCCGGGGGGGCAATATACGCAGTATTTT
d_call: .; j_call: TRBJ1-1; cdr3_length: 17; clone_size: .; v_call: TRBV25-1; cdr3_aa: CASPTVVASPMNTEAFF; cdr3_nt: TGTGCCAGCCCTACGGTGGTTGCGTCGCCAATGAACACTGAAGCTTTCTTT
d_call: .; j_call: TRBJ1-1; cdr3_length: 15; clone_size: .; v_call: TRBV7-9; cdr3_aa: CASSLVVRWNTEAFF; cdr3_nt: TGTGCCAGCAGCTTAGTAGTTCGGTGGAACACTGAAGCTTTCTTT
d_call: .; j_call: TRBJ1-5; cdr3_length: 15; clone_size: .; v_call: TRBV28; cdr3_aa: CASSLLLNDNQPQHF; cdr3_nt: TGTGCCAGCAGTTTATTACTGAACGACAATCAGCCCCAGCATTTT
d_call: .; j_call: TRBJ2-7; cdr3_length: 14; clone_size: .; v_call: TRBV6-1; cdr3_aa: CASSEQVRTYEQYF; cdr3_nt: TGTGCCAGCAGTGAACAGGTCCGCACCTACGAGCAGTACTTC
d_call: TRBD2; j_call: TRBJ2-3; cdr3_length: 15; clone_size: .; v_call: TRBV6-4; cdr3_aa: CASSDSSGSADTQYF; cdr3_nt: TGTGCCAGCAGTGACTCTAGCGGGAGCGCCGATACGCAGTATTTT
d_call: TRBD2; j_call: TRBJ2-3; cdr3_length: 18; clone_size: .; v_call: TRBV19; cdr3_aa: CASTLLAGGGRGTDTQYF; cdr3_nt: TGTGCCAGTACCTTACTAGCGGGGGGGGGCCGGGGCACAGATACGCAGTATTTT
d_call: .; j_call: TRBJ1-3; cdr3_length: 12; clone_size: .; v_call: TRBV29-1; cdr3_aa: CSHPGTGNTIYF; cdr3_nt: TGCAGCCATCCCGGTACTGGAAACACCATATATTTT
d_call: .; j_call: TRBJ2-1; cdr3_length: 15; clone_size: .; v_call: TRBV5-1; cdr3_aa: CASSPQVNSYNEQFF; cdr3_nt: TGCGCCAGCAGCCCCCAGGTAAACTCCTACAATGAGCAGTTCTTC
d_call: .; j_call: TRBJ1-4; cdr3_length: 14; clone_size: .; v_call: TRBV7-8; cdr3_aa: CASSRRGATEKLFF; cdr3_nt: TGTGCCAGCAGTCGGCGGGGGGCCACTGAAAAACTGTTTTTT
d_call: .; j_call: TRBJ1-1; cdr3_length: 14; clone_size: .; v_call: TRBV11-2; cdr3_aa: CASSFVGGNTEAFF; cdr3_nt: TGTGCCAGCAGCTTCGTGGGGGGAAACACTGAAGCTTTCTTT
d_call: .; j_call: TRBJ2-5; cdr3_length: 17; clone_size: once; v_call: TRBV5-1; cdr3_aa: CASSLGPNTQNQETQYF; cdr3_nt: TGCGCCAGCAGCTTGGGCCCCAATACACAGAACCAAGAGACCCAGTACTTC
d_call: .; j_call: TRBJ1-4; cdr3_length: 16; clone_size: .; v_call: TRBV5-5; cdr3_aa: CASSLSGFATNEKLFF; cdr3_nt: TGTGCCAGCAGCTTGTCAGGTTTTGCAACTAATGAAAAACTGTTTTTT
d_call: TRBD1; j_call: TRBJ2-2; cdr3_length: 15; clone_size: .; v_call: TRBV6-6; cdr3_aa: CASSYRQGDTGELFF; cdr3_nt: TGTGCCAGCAGTTACCGACAGGGAGACACCGGGGAGCTGTTTTTT
d_call: TRBD1; j_call: TRBJ2-2; cdr3_length: 18; clone_size: .; v_call: TRBV7-9; cdr3_aa: CASRHTNAGTGGSGELFF; cdr3_nt: TGTGCCAGCAGACACACCAATGCCGGGACAGGGGGCAGCGGGGAGCTGTTTTTT